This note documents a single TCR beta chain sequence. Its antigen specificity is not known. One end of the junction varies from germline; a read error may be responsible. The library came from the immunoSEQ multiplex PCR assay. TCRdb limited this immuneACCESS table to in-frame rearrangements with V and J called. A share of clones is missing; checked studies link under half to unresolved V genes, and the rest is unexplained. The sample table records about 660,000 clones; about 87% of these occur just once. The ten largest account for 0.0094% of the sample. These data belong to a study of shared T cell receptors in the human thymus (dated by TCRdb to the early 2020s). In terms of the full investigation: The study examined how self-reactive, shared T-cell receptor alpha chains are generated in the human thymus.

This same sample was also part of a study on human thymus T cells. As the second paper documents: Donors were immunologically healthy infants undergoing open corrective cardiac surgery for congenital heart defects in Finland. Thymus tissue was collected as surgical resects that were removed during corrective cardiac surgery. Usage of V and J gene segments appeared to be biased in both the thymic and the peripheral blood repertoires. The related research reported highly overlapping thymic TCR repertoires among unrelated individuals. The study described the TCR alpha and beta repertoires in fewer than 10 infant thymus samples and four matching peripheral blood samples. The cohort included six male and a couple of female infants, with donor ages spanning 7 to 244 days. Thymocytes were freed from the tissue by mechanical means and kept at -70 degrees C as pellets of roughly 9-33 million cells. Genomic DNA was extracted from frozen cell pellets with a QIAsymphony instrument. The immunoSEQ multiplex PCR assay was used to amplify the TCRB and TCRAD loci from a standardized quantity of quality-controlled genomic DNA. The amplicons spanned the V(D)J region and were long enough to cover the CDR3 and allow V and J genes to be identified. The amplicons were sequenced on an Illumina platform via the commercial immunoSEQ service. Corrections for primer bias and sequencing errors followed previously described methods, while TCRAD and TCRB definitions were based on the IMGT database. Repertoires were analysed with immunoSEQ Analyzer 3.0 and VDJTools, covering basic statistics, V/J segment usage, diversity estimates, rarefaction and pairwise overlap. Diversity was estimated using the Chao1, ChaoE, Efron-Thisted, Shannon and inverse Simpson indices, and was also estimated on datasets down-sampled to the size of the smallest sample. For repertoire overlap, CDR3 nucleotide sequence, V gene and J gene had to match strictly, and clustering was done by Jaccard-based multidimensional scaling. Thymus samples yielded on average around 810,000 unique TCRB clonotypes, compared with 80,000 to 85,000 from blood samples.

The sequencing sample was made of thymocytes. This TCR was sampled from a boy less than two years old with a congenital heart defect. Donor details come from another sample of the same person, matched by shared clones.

Read as DNA, the sequence is TGTGCCGGCAGCCTCGACAGGGAGTATGGCTACACCTTC. This gives the protein CAGSLDREYGYTF. The chain links TRBV28 with TRBJ1-2; 7 bases in the middle match TRBD1. From its cysteine to its phenylalanine, the CDR3 spans 13 amino acids. The entry retains the CDR3 DNA only, 39 bases that are in frame from base 1. Sequences MDHEN (CDR1) and SYDVKM (CDR2) are obtained from the germline V gene.